This TCR beta chain is drawn from a study of response to subunit inactivated influenza vaccine (dated by TCRdb to 2016 to 2019). For context, the study as a whole: Deep quantitative profiling of the T cell receptor repertoire was used in the study to follow responses to a trivalent subunit inactivated influenza vaccine.

Only a few counts were recorded for this clonotype. Its antigen is unknown. Base qualities are not at hand, and no much larger clone is one base apart. General conclusions and limits of the study: The authors suggested that each seasonal influenza vaccination may recruit only a limited number of new T cells.

Looking up the germline V gene yields CDR1 KGHSH and CDR2 LQKENI. The CDR3 sequence holds 15 residues, the cysteine and phenylalanine included. Solely the CDR3 DNA is kept, with 45 bases framed from the first base. V and J lose 2 bases and 4 bases, and a span of 13 bases separates them. Receptors were amplified or captured by RT-PCR. The data were produced on an Illumina HiSeq 2500. TCRdb handled the public reads itself, with Q25 trimming in fastp and clone calling in MiXCR, and kept productive beta chains. Rows with a matching CDR3 protein are joined into one entry that keeps the most common DNA and genes. The sample data list 710,000 or so distinct CDR3 sequences, and 15% to 18% of these were observed just once. 11% of the sample lies in the top ten.

This receptor was taken from a man between 45 and 60 years old who received an inactivated influenza vaccine. Donor details come from another sample of the same person, matched by shared clones. Sequenced here: PBMCs from blood, sampled 12 days after vaccination. Recombination linked TRBV18 to TRBJ2-3; a tentative D match to TRBD1 spans 6 bases. The CDR3: CASSPFNRVADTQYF. At the DNA level, the sequence is TGTGCCAGCTCACCATTTAACAGGGTCGCAGATACGCAGTATTTT.